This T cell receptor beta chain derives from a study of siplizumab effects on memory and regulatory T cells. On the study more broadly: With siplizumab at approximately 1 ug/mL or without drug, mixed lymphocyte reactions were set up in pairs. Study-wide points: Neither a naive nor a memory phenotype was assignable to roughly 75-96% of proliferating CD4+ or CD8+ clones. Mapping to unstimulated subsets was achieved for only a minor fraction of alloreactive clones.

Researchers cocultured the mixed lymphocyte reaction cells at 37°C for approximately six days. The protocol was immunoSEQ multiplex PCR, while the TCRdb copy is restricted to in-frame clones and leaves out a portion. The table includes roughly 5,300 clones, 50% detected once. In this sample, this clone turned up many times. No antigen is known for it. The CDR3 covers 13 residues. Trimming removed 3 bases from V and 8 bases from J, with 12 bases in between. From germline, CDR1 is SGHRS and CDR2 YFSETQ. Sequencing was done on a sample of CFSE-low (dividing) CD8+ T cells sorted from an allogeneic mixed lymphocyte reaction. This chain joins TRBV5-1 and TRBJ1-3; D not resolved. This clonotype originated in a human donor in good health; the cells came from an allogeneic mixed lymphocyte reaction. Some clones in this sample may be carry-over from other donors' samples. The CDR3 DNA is TGCGCCAGCAGCTCGGAGCCTGGGGACACCATATATTTT. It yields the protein CASSSEPGDTIYF. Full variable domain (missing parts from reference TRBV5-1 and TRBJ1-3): KAGVTQTPRYLIKTRGQQVTLSCSPISGHRSVSWYQQTPGQGLQFLFEYFSETQRNKGNFPGRFSGRQFSNSRSEMNVSTLELGDSALYLCASSSEPGDTIYFGEGSWLTVV.